The 21 T cell receptor beta chains reported below all come from one sample, sequenced in a study of blood T cells in healthy people across ages. Primed by a sample-barcoded 5' primer and a J-beta primer mix, a second PCR proceeded for about 7 to 11 cycles. From the 5' RACE reads, TCRdb called clonotypes with MiXCR, one entry per CDR3 protein. The sample has just over 800,000 distinct CDR3 sequences, under 80% seen once. The material sequenced was blood. The receptors were gathered from a man aged 30-40 years in good health.

The chain combines TRBV27 with TRBJ2-5; TRBD2 matches at 7 bases. The CDR3 loop spans 12 amino acids. Germline-derived CDR1 and CDR2 are MNHEY and SMNVEV (reference sequence). V was pared by 9 bases and J by 2 bases, with 3 bases of the junction left unmatched. CDR3 bases: TGTGCCAGTATGGGACTACAAGAGACCCAGTACTTC. The encoded protein is CASMGLQETQYF.

The J gene is TRBJ2-1, the V gene TRBV5-1, with TRBD1 matching 7 bases. Germline V CDR1 and CDR2: SGHRS, YFSETQ. The CDR3 is made up of 15 amino acids. Trimming removed 2 bases from V and 2 bases from J; junction bases left unmatched: 4. The CDR3 region has the DNA TGCGCCAGCAGCTTAATGACAGGGACCTACAATGAGCAGTTCTTC. Translating it yields CASSLMTGTYNEQFF.

This rearrangement joins TRBV14 to TRBJ2-3; D remains unclear. Trimming cost V 0 bases and J 1 base, with 8 bases left between them. The germline CDR1 and CDR2 sequences are SGHDN and FVKESK. There are 15 residues in the CDR3. The CDR3 loop is CASSQDLSRTDTQYF. CDR3 nucleotides: TGTGCCAGCAGCCAAGATCTCAGCCGCACAGATACGCAGTATTTT.

In this sample, this clonotype turned up a few times. The gene calls are TRBV6-6 and TRBJ2-7, with TRBD1 matching 10 bases. The last part of the DNA fits TRBJ2-5 better; the J call may be wrong. Germline CDR1 reads MNHNY; CDR2 reads SVGAGI (reference sequence). CDR3 length: 17 residues. The CDR3 loop is CASSYRILGTGVETQYF. In DNA form, the CDR3 reads TGTGCCAGCAGTTACAGGATTTTAGGGACAGGGGTAGAGACCCAGTACTTC.

The V and J genes are TRBV5-5 and TRBJ2-1; TRBD1 aligns across 8 bases. Per the germline V gene, CDR1 is SGHKS and CDR2 is YYEKEE (reference sequence). V trimming: 0 bases; J trimming: 10 bases; junction bases outside the gene matches: 6. This CDR3 is 14 amino acids long. Written as DNA, the CDR3 is TGTGCCAGCAGCTTGGGGACAGGGTCCTACGAGCAGTTCTTC. Amino acid sequence: CASSLGTGSYEQFF.

The chain links TRBV4-2 to TRBJ2-4, with TRBD2 matching over 8 bases. V was pared by 2 bases and J by 9 bases, with 9 bases of the junction left unmatched. The germline V gene has CDR1 LGHNA and CDR2 YNFKEQ. CDR3 length: 15 amino acids. CDR3 sequence: CASSQQAGDVGIQYF. Written as DNA, the CDR3 is TGTGCCAGCAGCCAACAAGCGGGGGACGTAGGCATTCAGTACTTC.

This clonotype was seen a handful of times. A much bigger clone sits one base away, suggesting this may be a read error. The rearrangement links TRBV10-3 to TRBJ2-7, with 10 bases aligning to TRBD1. Germline V CDR1 and CDR2: ENHRY, SYGVKD. CDR3 length equals 14 residues. The junction had 13 bases not matched to a gene; V was cut back by 10 bases and J by 7 bases. CDR3 sequence: CATFRDRGVNEQYF. The CDR3 DNA reads TGTGCCACTTTTCGGGACAGGGGAGTCAATGAGCAGTACTTC.

With respect to this clonotype: A read error is possible here, since a much larger clone lies one base away. The chain recombines TRBV27 with TRBJ2-7; 7 bases match TRBD2. The DNA end favors TRBJ2-4, so the J call may be wrong. From germline, CDR1 is MNHEY and CDR2 SMNVEV (reference sequence). The CDR3 contains 14 residues. Here the CDR3 DNA reads TGTGCCAGCGGCCGACTCGGGGGGATGGACATTCAGTACTTC. Protein: CASGRLGGMDIQYF.

Here the CDR3 DNA reads TGTGCCAGCAGTAGGATACTAGCAAACAATGAGCAGTTCTTC. This translates into CASSRILANNEQFF. The chain joins TRBV12-3 or TRBV12-4 to TRBJ2-1; D may be TRBD2 (6 bases). Trimming stripped 5 bases from V and 5 bases from J, with 13 bases between. The CDR3 covers 14 residues.

In its sample, this clonotype was seen many times. The rearrangement joins TRBV27 to TRBJ2-7; TRBD1 matches 8 bases. The CDR3 has 13 amino acids. CDR1 is MNHEY and CDR2 is SMNVEV in the germline V gene (reference sequence). Trimming cost V 5 bases and J 3 bases; bases outside gene matches: 3. For the CDR3, the DNA is TGTGCCAGCAGTCCTGGGACAGGCTACGAGCAGTACTTC. Its translation: CASSPGTGYEQYF.

The table lists this clonotype with a count of one. The J gene is TRBJ2-3, the V gene TRBV3-1, with 11 bases lining up with TRBD2. The CDR3 has 16 residues. Trimming cost V 4 bases and J 0 bases; bases outside gene matches: 3. Germline assignment: CDR1 LGHDT and CDR2 YNNKEL (reference sequence). The CDR3 bases are TGTGCCAGCAGCCGTCGGACTAGCGGGAGCACAGATACGCAGTATTTT. It is translated as CASSRRTSGSTDTQYF.

V is TRBV4-3 and J is TRBJ2-3; D not resolved. The germline V gene has CDR1 LGHNA and CDR2 YSLEER. Trimming removed 6 bases from V and 4 bases from J, with 17 bases in between. The CDR3 contains 15 residues. The DNA for the CDR3 is TGCGCCAGCAGGGAAGACCCCGCGGCGGCAGATACGCAGTATTTT. Its protein is CASREDPAAADTQYF.

This chain links TRBV12-3 or TRBV12-4 with TRBJ2-3, with 11 bases lining up with TRBD2. V lost 5 bases to trimming and J lost 7 bases; unmatched junction nucleotides: 8. The CDR3 sequence is 15 residues long. DNA for the CDR3: TGTGCCAGCAGTCCCTATAGCGGGGGGGCATATACGCAGTATTTT. It yields the protein CASSPYSGGAYTQYF.

This chain links TRBV10-3 with TRBJ2-5, with a tentative D call TRBD2 (7 bases). The end of the DNA is better explained by TRBJ2-7, so the J call may be wrong. In germline, CDR1 is ENHRY, CDR2 SYGVKD. The CDR3 loop spans 16 amino acids. The CDR3 nucleotides read TGTGCCATCAGTCCGTCTTCTGGGGGGGCCAAAGACGAGCAGTACTTC. Translated: CAISPSSGGAKDEQYF.

The V call is TRBV7-2, the J call TRBJ2-1; 7 nucleotides match TRBD2. CDR3 length equals 13 residues. Germline-derived CDR1 and CDR2 are SGHTA and FQGNSA. The J segment lost 11 bases and the V segment lost 3 bases, leaving 7 bases of the junction unmatched. This chain's CDR3 is CASSFGEGTQQFF. The CDR3 bases are TGTGCCAGCAGCTTTGGGGAGGGGACCCAGCAGTTCTTC.

The chain combines TRBV4-3 with TRBJ2-5, with 8 nucleotides matching TRBD1. The V and J ends lost 2 bases and 5 bases, in that order; junction bases with no gene match: 7. This CDR3 spans 15 amino acids. CDR1 is LGHNA, CDR2 YSLEER, per germline. CDR3 region: CASSQRTGIRETQYF. CDR3 in DNA: TGCGCCAGCAGCCAAAGGACAGGGATTCGGGAGACCCAGTACTTC.

V gene TRBV5-1 combines with J gene TRBJ2-1; no definite D call. The CDR3 sequence is 15 residues long. Trimming took 0 bases from V and 5 from J, leaving 12 bases between them. Germline V gene data show CDR1 as SGHRS and CDR2 as YFSETQ. CDR3 sequence: CASSLAGPGHNEQFF. As DNA, the CDR3 is TGCGCCAGCAGCTTGGCCGGACCTGGCCACAATGAGCAGTTCTTC.

The rearrangement joins TRBV9 to TRBJ2-7, with D maybe TRBD1 (6 bases). V shed 4 bases and J shed 3 bases, with 14 bases lying between them. The CDR3 is 14 amino acids. Germline V CDR1 and CDR2: SGDLS, YYNGEE. CDR3 DNA: TGTGCCAGCAGCACCCGGGACAAGCGCTACGAGCAGTACTTC. Translating it yields CASSTRDKRYEQYF.

V and J are TRBV5-5 and TRBJ2-7, with unresolved D. This CDR3 has 12 residues. CDR1 is SGHKS and CDR2 is YYEKEE in the germline V gene (reference sequence). Trimming shortened V by 4 bases and J by 3 bases, and 8 bases separated the two germline ends. The chain's CDR3 is CASSITIYEQYF. The DNA for the CDR3 is TGTGCCAGCAGCATCACGATCTACGAGCAGTACTTC.

The chain is built from TRBV7-2 and TRBJ2-7, with TRBD2 as a possible D gene (7 bases). Per germline, CDR1 SGHTA and CDR2 FQGNSA. The CDR3 is 16 amino acids. Trimming left V 2 bases short and J 1 base short, with 15 bases between. CDR3 loop: CASSLRRGGTSYEQYF. Written as DNA, the CDR3 is TGTGCCAGCAGCTTACGTAGGGGGGGAACTTCCTACGAGCAGTACTTC.

This clonotype was counted a few times. The V gene is TRBV5-1, the J gene TRBJ2-7, with a weak D call TRBD1 (6 bases). V lost 0 bases and J lost 5, with 12 bases in between. The CDR3 totals 14 residues. Germline assignment: CDR1 SGHRS and CDR2 YFSETQ. In nucleotides, the CDR3 is TGCGCCAGCAGCTTGGAAGCAGGGGTGGACGAGCAGTACTTC. Translation gives CASSLEAGVDEQYF.